This is a list of T cell receptor beta chains from one sample in a study of blood T cell repertoires in COVID-19. The repertoire was sequenced with immunoSEQ multiplex PCR; TCRdb's copy has only in-frame clones and lacks some. The sample holds over 150,000 clones, roughly 88% seen once. Material for sequencing was peripheral blood. These receptor sequences come from a woman older than 75 with active or convalescent COVID-19. Each CDR3 is given with its conserved first and last residue.

TRBV5-6	CASSLRSAGGSPQHF
TRBV28	CASGGTYEQYF
TRBV7-2	CASSYTSGPGETQYF
TRBV3-1/TRBV3-2	CASSHYRGVTGNTIYF
TRBV7-2	CASSAQGVSPLHF
TRBV6-5	CASSYSGRVKTEAFF
TRBV3-1/TRBV3-2	CASSQDVAGASYNEQFF
TRBV7-9	CASSLSSAAGSYNEQFF
TRBV5-6	CASSWRRQSNEQFF
TRBV5-1	CASSLGSSGYQPQHF
TRBV6-6	CASRRVGVTEAFF
TRBV7-8	CASSLGDSRGPQPQHF